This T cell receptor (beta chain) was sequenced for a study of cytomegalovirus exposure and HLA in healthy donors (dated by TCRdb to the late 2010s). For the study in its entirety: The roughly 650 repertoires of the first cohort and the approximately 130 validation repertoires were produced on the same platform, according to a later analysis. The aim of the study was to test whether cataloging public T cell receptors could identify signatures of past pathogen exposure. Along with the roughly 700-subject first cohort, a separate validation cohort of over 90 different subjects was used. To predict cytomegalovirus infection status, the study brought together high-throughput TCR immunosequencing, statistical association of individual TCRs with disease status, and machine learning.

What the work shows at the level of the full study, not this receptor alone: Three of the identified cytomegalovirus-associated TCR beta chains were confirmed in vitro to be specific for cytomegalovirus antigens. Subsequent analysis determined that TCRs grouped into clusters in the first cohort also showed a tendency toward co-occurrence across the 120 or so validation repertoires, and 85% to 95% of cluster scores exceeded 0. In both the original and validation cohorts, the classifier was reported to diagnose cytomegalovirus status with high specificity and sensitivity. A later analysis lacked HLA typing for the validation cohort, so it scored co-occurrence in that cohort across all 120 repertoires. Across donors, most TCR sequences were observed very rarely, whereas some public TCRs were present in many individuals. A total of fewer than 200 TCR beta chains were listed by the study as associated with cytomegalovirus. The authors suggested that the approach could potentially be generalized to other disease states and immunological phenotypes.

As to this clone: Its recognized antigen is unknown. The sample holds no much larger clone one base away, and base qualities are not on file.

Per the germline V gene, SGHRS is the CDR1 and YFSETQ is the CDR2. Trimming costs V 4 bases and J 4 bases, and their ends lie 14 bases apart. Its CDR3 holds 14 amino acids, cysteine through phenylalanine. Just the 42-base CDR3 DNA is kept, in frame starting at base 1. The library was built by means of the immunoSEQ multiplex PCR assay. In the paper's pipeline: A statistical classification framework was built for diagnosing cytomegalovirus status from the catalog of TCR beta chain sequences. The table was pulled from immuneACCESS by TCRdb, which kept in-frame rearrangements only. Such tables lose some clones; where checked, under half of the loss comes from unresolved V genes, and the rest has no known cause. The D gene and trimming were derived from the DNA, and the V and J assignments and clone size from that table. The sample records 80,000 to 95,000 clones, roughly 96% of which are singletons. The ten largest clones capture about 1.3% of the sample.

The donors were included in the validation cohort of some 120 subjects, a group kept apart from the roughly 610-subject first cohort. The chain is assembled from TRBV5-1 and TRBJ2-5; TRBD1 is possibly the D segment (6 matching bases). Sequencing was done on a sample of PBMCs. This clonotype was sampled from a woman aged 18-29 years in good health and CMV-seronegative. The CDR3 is CASSTGQKAETQYF. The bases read TGCGCCAGCAGCACCGGACAGAAGGCAGAGACCCAGTACTTC.